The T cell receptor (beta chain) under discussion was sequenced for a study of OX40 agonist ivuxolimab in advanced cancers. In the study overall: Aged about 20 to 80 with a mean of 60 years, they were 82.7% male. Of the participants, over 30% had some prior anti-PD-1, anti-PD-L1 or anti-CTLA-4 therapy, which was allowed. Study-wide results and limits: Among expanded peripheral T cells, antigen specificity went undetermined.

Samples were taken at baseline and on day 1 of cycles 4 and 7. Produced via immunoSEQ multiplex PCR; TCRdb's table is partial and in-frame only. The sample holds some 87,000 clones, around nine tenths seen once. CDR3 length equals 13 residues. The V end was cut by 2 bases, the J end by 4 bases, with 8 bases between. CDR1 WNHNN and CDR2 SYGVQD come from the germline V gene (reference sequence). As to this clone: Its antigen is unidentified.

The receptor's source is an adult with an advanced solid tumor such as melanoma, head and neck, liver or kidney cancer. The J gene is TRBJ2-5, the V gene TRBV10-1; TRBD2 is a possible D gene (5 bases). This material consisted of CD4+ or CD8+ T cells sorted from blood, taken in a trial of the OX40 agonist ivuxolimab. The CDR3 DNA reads TGCGCCAGCAGTGAGAACGAGGGAGAGACCCAGTACTTC. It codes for CASSENEGETQYF.